This passage covers 22 T cell receptor beta chains from one sample sequenced in a study of shared T cell receptors in the human thymus. Measured with immunoSEQ multiplex PCR; TCRdb has only the in-frame clones, and not every one. Among more than 550,000 clones listed, over 75% were seen once. This sample also appeared in a second study, on human thymus T cells.

The sequencing sample was made of thymocytes. Source of these receptors: a girl in the first two years of life with a congenital heart defect.

This clone was seen more than once but under ten times. The chain joins TRBV28 to TRBJ1-5; TRBD1 might be the D (5 bases). Germline loops: CDR1 MDHEN, CDR2 SYDVKM. V lost 4 bases to trimming and J lost 5 bases, with 24 bases between them. The CDR3 totals 18 residues. CDR3 in amino acids: CASSSPPPGAGGDQPQHF. CDR3 bases: TGTGCCAGCAGTTCTCCCCCCCCCGGGGCGGGAGGCGATCAGCCCCAGCATTTT.

On this clone itself: Other DNA sequences within the sample encode an identical CDR3. The chain links TRBV4-1 to TRBJ1-1, with 10 bases that match TRBD1. CDR1 MGHRA and CDR2 YSYEKL come from the germline V gene. This CDR3 has 18 residues. V was pared by 0 bases and J by 4 bases, with 11 bases of the junction left unmatched. In DNA, the CDR3 is TGCGCCAGCAGCCAAGAACACCGACAGGGGGCGCGCGGCACTGAAGCTTTCTTT. As protein: CASSQEHRQGARGTEAFF.

In regard to this clone: The sample contains more than one DNA sequence encoding this CDR3. This sequence joins TRBV6-5 and TRBJ2-5; 7 bases agree with TRBD1. The germline V gene encodes CDR1 MNHEY and CDR2 SVGAGI. The CDR3 is 15 amino acids. With 2 bases clipped from V and 5 bases from J, the junction kept 8 bases outside the gene matches. The DNA for the CDR3 is TGTGCCAGCAGTTACACGACAGGGTTTGGGGAGACCCAGTACTTC. Its protein product is CASSYTTGFGETQYF.

This clone was seen a handful of times. J is TRBJ2-1 and V is TRBV12-5; D perhaps matches TRBD2 (5 bases). The CDR3 has 13 amino acids. Trimming removed 0 bases from V and 9 bases from J, with 9 bases in between. Germline CDR1 is LGHNT and CDR2 is FRNRAP. The CDR3 reads CASGLVQGGEQFF. The CDR3 bases are TGTGCTAGTGGTTTGGTACAAGGAGGTGAGCAGTTCTTC.

The V and J genes are TRBV5-1 and TRBJ2-5; 10 bases line up with TRBD2. The CDR3 length is 18 residues. Germline V CDR1 and CDR2: SGHRS, YFSETQ. V dropped 4 bases and J dropped 5; count of bases not matched to a gene: 17. CDR3 sequence (DNA): TGCGCCAGCAGCCCCGAGCGGGGGGGCTATCTTCTCTCGGAGACCCAGTACTTC. Translated, it gives CASSPERGGYLLSETQYF. Filled out from reference TRBV5-1 and TRBJ2-5, the complete variable domain reads KAGVTQTPRYLIKTRGQQVTLSCSPISGHRSVSWYQQTPGQGLQFLFEYFSETQRNKGNFPGRFSGRQFSNSRSEMNVSTLELGDSALYLCASSPERGGYLLSETQYFGPGTRLLVL.

This chain connects TRBV6-6 to TRBJ1-6, with D possibly TRBD1 on 5 matching bases. Looked up from germline, CDR1 is MNHNY and CDR2 is SVGAGI (reference sequence). V was shortened by 8 bases and J by 5 bases, with 13 bases between the two germline ends. The CDR3 runs 14 residues. CDR3 sequence (DNA): TGTGCCAGCTGTTTGGGGCACCATAATTCACCCCTCCACTTT. The encoded protein is CASCLGHHNSPLHF.

This chain connects TRBV5-6 to TRBJ2-6; 8 bases are a match to TRBD2. V trimming: 4 bases; J trimming: 0 bases; junction bases outside the gene matches: 9. The CDR3 has 18 amino acids. The germline gives CDR1 SGHDT, CDR2 YYEEEE. The CDR3 reads CASSRGRSGDSGANVLTF. In DNA form, the CDR3 reads TGTGCCAGCAGCAGAGGGCGTAGCGGGGACTCTGGGGCCAACGTCCTGACTTTC.

The rearrangement links TRBV21-1 to TRBJ2-2; the table assigns TRBD1, which was not confirmed against the DNA. TRBV21-1 is deemed a pseudogene. The CDR3 covers 15 residues. The CDR3 region has the DNA TGTGCCAGCAGCATTTTCTTCAGGGGACCCGGGGAGCTGTTTTTT. This encodes CASSIFFRGPGELFF.

The rearrangement uses TRBV2 and TRBJ2-2; the D gene is possibly TRBD2 (6 bases). Between the trimmed V and J ends, which lost 5 bases and 9 bases, there was a span of 19 bases. The CDR3 covers 15 residues. The germline gives CDR1 SNHLY, CDR2 FYNNEI. CDR3 sequence: CASSQKTRMERELFF. In DNA, the CDR3 is TGTGCCAGCAGTCAGAAGACTAGGATGGAGCGGGAGCTGTTTTTT.

This clone appeared once. The chain has TRBV5-5 and TRBJ1-1; D gene uncertain. Trimming took 0 bases from V and 0 from J, leaving 15 bases between them. Germline V gene data show CDR1 as SGHKS and CDR2 as YYEKEE (reference sequence). The length of the CDR3 is 17 residues. The CDR3 DNA sequence: TGTGCCAGCAGCTTGGTAAGAGGGAACCCCTTGAACACTGAAGCTTTCTTT. Encoded protein: CASSLVRGNPLNTEAFF.

The chain carries TRBV9 and TRBJ2-3, with D maybe TRBD2 (5 bases). Trimming shortened V by 0 bases and J by 3 bases, and 8 bases separated the two germline ends. The CDR3 is 14 residues long. The germline V gene has CDR1 SGDLS and CDR2 YYNGEE. The CDR3 nucleotides read TGTGCCAGCAGCGTAGAGGGAGCTACAGATACGCAGTATTTT. Translated: CASSVEGATDTQYF.

J is TRBJ1-1 and V is TRBV10-1, with D unclear. Trimming stripped 8 bases from V and 1 base from J, with 8 bases between. CDR3 length: 12 amino acids. Per the germline V gene, CDR1 is WNHNN and CDR2 is SYGVQD (reference sequence). The CDR3 DNA reads as TGCGCCAGCTCGGGAGAGAACACTGAAGCTTTCTTT. Translating it yields CASSGENTEAFF.

The genes are TRBV6-4 and TRBJ2-5; D is perhaps TRBD2 (5 bases). With 2 bases removed from V and 7 bases from J, the gap between germline ends came to 23 bases. The CDR3 loop spans 17 amino acids. In germline, CDR1 is MRHNA, CDR2 SNTAGT. CDR3 region: CASSDPLESRGKATQYF. CDR3 nucleotides: TGTGCCAGCAGTGACCCCCTCGAATCCAGAGGGAAGGCGACCCAGTACTTC.

The chain combines TRBV6-6 with TRBJ2-2; possible D gene TRBD2, 6 bases. The germline V gene has CDR1 MNHNY and CDR2 SVGAGI (reference sequence). This CDR3 has 13 residues. V gave up 7 bases and J gave up 2 bases, with 8 bases separating them. This CDR3 is CASTGTNTGELFF. The CDR3 DNA follows: TGTGCCAGCACCGGGACTAACACCGGGGAGCTGTTTTTT.

V gene TRBV5-1 combines with J gene TRBJ2-2; weak D call: TRBD1 (6 bases). Germline values: CDR1 SGHRS, CDR2 YFSETQ. Trimming took 3 bases from V and 6 from J, leaving 15 bases between them. CDR3 size: 15 residues. CDR3 amino acids: CASSSGTHEAGELFF. CDR3 coding DNA: TGCGCCAGCAGCTCCGGGACACACGAGGCCGGGGAGCTGTTTTTT.

The rearrangement links TRBV7-8 to TRBJ2-3; TRBD2 agrees at 8 bases. The trim removed 1 base at V and 1 base at J, leaving 4 bases unmatched. The CDR3 has 16 amino acids. Germline V gene lookup returns CDR1 SGHVS and CDR2 FQNEAQ. As DNA, the CDR3 is TGTGCCAGCAGCTTAGATCGGGGGGGGCGCACAGATACGCAGTATTTT. Translation: CASSLDRGGRTDTQYF.

The chain has TRBV9 and TRBJ2-1; the match to TRBD1 covers 7 bases. CDR1 is SGDLS, CDR2 YYNGEE, per germline. This CDR3 has 19 residues. After removal of 0 bases from V and 7 bases from J, the junction contained 19 bases not matched to a gene. CDR3 residues: CASSVVGQESLANSNEQFF. CDR3 coding DNA: TGTGCCAGCAGCGTAGTTGGACAGGAGTCACTCGCAAACAGTAATGAGCAGTTCTTC.

The genes are TRBV4-2 and TRBJ1-1; D possibly corresponds to TRBD1 (5 bases). The CDR3 extends over 16 amino acids. Per germline, CDR1 LGHNA and CDR2 YNFKEQ. Trimming took off 0 bases at V and 6 bases at J, with 17 bases between the two ends. The CDR3 DNA is TGTGCCAGCAGCCAAGAGTATTGGAAGGGGAGGTCTGAAGCTTTCTTT. Translation: CASSQEYWKGRSEAFF.

This chain connects TRBV5-1 to TRBJ1-2; tentatively, D is TRBD1 (5 bases). Looked up from germline, CDR1 is SGHRS and CDR2 is YFSETQ. V lost 0 bases to trimming and J lost 7 bases, with 16 bases between them. This CDR3 has 15 residues. The CDR3 DNA sequence: TGCGCCAGCAGCTTGGTAGGGGCGGCTTTCAGTGGCTACACCTTC. Translation gives CASSLVGAAFSGYTF.

The chain is built from TRBV7-9 and TRBJ2-7; TRBD1 agrees at 9 bases. CDR1 and CDR2 from the germline V gene are SEHNR and FQNEAQ (reference sequence). After removal of 0 bases from V and 5 bases from J, the junction contained 8 bases not matched to a gene. CDR3 size: 16 residues. The CDR3 DNA reads as TGTGCCAGCAGCTTAGCTGAACAGGGGGCAAGGAACGAGCAGTACTTC. Translated, it gives CASSLAEQGARNEQYF.

The chain combines TRBV7-2 with TRBJ1-1; D is unresolved. V lost 2 bases and J lost 10, with 29 bases in between. CDR1 and CDR2 (germline): SGHTA, FQGNSA. The CDR3 sequence is 18 residues long. The CDR3 nucleotides are TGTGCCAGCAGCTTAAGGTTCGGCGCGGGCCAACTGAGAGTATCAGCTTTCTTT. As protein: CASSLRFGAGQLRVSAFF.

The chain recombines TRBV9 with TRBJ1-1, with D unclear. The V gene's germline CDR1 is SGDLS and CDR2 YYNGEE. Between the trimmed V and J ends, which lost 4 bases and 1 base, there was a span of 8 bases. The length of the CDR3 is 13 residues. The CDR3 DNA is TGTGCCAGCAGCCAAAGCCCGAACACTGAAGCTTTCTTT. Its protein product is CASSQSPNTEAFF.